Shown below are 19 T cell receptor beta chains from a single sample sequenced in a study of blood T cell repertoires in COVID-19. Measured with immunoSEQ multiplex PCR; TCRdb has only the in-frame clones, and not every one. There are approximately 150,000 clones in the sample; around 87% occur only once, and approximately 9% lies in the top ten. Sequencing input: peripheral blood. The receptors derive from a woman between 45 and 60 years old with active or convalescent COVID-19.

The chain carries TRBV15 and TRBJ2-1, with TRBD2 matching 12 bases. Unmatched junction bases numbered 5, after V lost 5 bases and J lost 3 bases. Germline V gene data show CDR1 as LNHNV and CDR2 as YYDKDF (reference sequence). The CDR3 consists of 16 residues. The CDR3 protein is CATSERTSGVYNEQFF. CDR3 sequence (DNA): TGTGCCACCAGCGAGAGGACTAGCGGGGTCTACAATGAGCAGTTCTTC. The whole variable domain, remainder taken from reference TRBV15 and TRBJ2-1, is DAMVIQNPRYQVTQFGKPVTLSCSQTLNHNVMYWYQQKSSQAPKLLFHYYDKDFNNEADTPDNFQSRRPNTSFCFLDIRSPGLGDTAMYLCATSERTSGVYNEQFFGPGTRLTVL.

As for this clone: The junction differs from germline at one of its ends, possibly a read error. The genes are TRBV29-1 and TRBJ2-3; 8 positions agree with TRBD1. Germline V gene data show CDR1 as SQVTM and CDR2 as ANQGSEA. The CDR3 has 16 amino acids. The CDR3 DNA is TGCAGCGCTGAAGGGGCTGGGACAGGATTCACAGATACGCAGTATTTT. It specifies CSAEGAGTGFTDTQYF.

The chain couples TRBV2 to TRBJ1-1; D might be TRBD1 (5 bases). V was cut by 7 bases and J by 8 bases, with 11 bases left in between. Germline V lookup: CDR1 SNHLY, CDR2 FYNNEI. The CDR3 loop spans 11 amino acids. The CDR3 DNA is TGTGCCAGCAAAGGAGGGGTCGAAGCTTTCTTT. Its protein is CASKGGVEAFF. Combining the CDR3 with reference TRBV2 and TRBJ1-1 gives the whole variable domain EPEVTQTPSHQVTQMGQEVILRCVPISNHLYFYWYRQILGQKVEFLVSFYNNEISEKSEIFDDQFSVERPDGSNFTLKIRSTKLEDSAMYFCASKGGVEAFFGQGTRLTVV.

This rearrangement joins TRBV6-5 to TRBJ1-4; 10 bases agree with TRBD1. Unmatched junction bases numbered 2, after V lost 0 bases and J lost 7 bases. This CDR3 is 15 amino acids long. Germline values: CDR1 MNHEY, CDR2 SVGAGI. DNA of the CDR3: TGTGCCAGCAGTTACTCCGACAGGGGGCCTGAAAAACTGTTTTTT. Its translation: CASSYSDRGPEKLFF.

V gene TRBV10-3 combines with J gene TRBJ1-1, with 7 bases fitting TRBD1. The CDR3 contains 12 residues. Germline CDR1 reads ENHRY; CDR2 reads SYGVKD. Trimming cost V 11 bases and J 1 base; bases outside gene matches: 4. The CDR3 coding sequence is TGTGCCTCGGGACAGACGAACACTGAAGCTTTCTTT. Translation: CASGQTNTEAFF.

This chain connects TRBV7-6 to TRBJ2-1; TRBD2 is a possible D gene (6 bases). The V and J ends lost 0 bases and 8 bases respectively, with 8 bases between them. The CDR3 has 13 amino acids. Germline-derived CDR1 and CDR2 are SGHVS and FNYEAQ. CDR3 region: CASSLAGGYEQFF. The CDR3 DNA reads as TGTGCCAGCAGCTTAGCGGGGGGTTATGAGCAGTTCTTC.

The CDR3 DNA reads as TGTGCCAGCAGTTCAACACCCCAGGGGGGACATGGCTACACCTTC. It yields the protein CASSSTPQGGHGYTF. The chain recombines TRBV27 with TRBJ1-2, with 7 bases fitting TRBD1. The CDR3 is 15 amino acids. The junction had 11 bases not matched to a gene; V was cut back by 4 bases and J by 6 bases. CDR1 is MNHEY, CDR2 SMNVEV, per germline (reference sequence).

J is TRBJ2-1 and V is TRBV5-4; TRBD2 might be the D (6 bases). CDR3 length: 13 amino acids. CDR1 is SGHNT, CDR2 YYREEE, per germline (reference sequence). With 0 bases removed from V and 14 bases from J, the gap between germline ends came to 15 bases. CDR3 bases: TGTGCCAGCAGCTTGGACGGGGGAAAATACAAGTTCTTC. This translates into CASSLDGGKYKFF.

This rearrangement joins TRBV9 to TRBJ1-1, with 9 positions matching TRBD1. CDR1 and CDR2 from the germline V gene are SGDLS and YYNGEE. The CDR3 contains 14 residues. Trimming at V came to 4 bases and at J to 5 bases, leaving 6 bases not matched to a gene. The CDR3 region has the DNA TGTGCCAGCAGCATACAGACAGGGGGGACTGAAGCTTTCTTT. Protein: CASSIQTGGTEAFF.

The chain uses TRBV7-3 and TRBJ2-2; 7 bases line up with TRBD1. The CDR3 length is 14 residues. CDR1 and CDR2 (germline): SGHTA, FQGTGA. V trimming: 4 bases; J trimming: 4 bases; junction bases outside the gene matches: 3. Written as DNA, the CDR3 is TGTGCCAGCAGCTCGGGACAGATCACCGGGGAGCTGTTTTTT. Protein sequence: CASSSGQITGELFF. Looking up the rest from reference TRBV7-3 and TRBJ2-2 gives the full variable domain: GAGVSQTPSNKVTEKGKYVELRCDPISGHTALYWYRQSLGQGPEFLIYFQGTGAADDSGLPNDRFFAVRPEGSVSTLKIQRTERGDSAVYLCASSSGQITGELFFGEGSRLTVL.

The chain carries TRBV7-9 and TRBJ1-4, with D possibly being TRBD1 (6 bases). Trimming took 8 bases from V and 5 from J, leaving 18 bases between them. This CDR3 is 15 amino acids long. The V gene's germline CDR1 is SEHNR and CDR2 FQNEAQ (reference sequence). CDR3 amino acids: CASGQPGQLNEKLFF. The CDR3 nucleotides are TGTGCCAGCGGACAGCCCGGACAGTTGAATGAAAAACTGTTTTTT.

The chain is built from TRBV11-2 and TRBJ2-2; D possibly corresponds to TRBD2 (7 bases). With 5 bases removed from V and 0 bases from J, the gap between germline ends came to 16 bases. Germline V lookup: CDR1 SGHAT, CDR2 FQNNGV. This CDR3 region has 17 residues. The CDR3: CASSPRAGATNTGELFF. In DNA form, the CDR3 reads TGTGCCAGCAGCCCCCGGGCGGGGGCGACGAACACCGGGGAGCTGTTTTTT.

For the CDR3, the DNA is TGTGCCAGCAGGAAGCCACAGGCGAGTAACACTGAAGCTTTCTTT. Translated: CASRKPQASNTEAFF. The genes are TRBV6-5 and TRBJ1-1, with D maybe TRBD1 (5 bases). Germline V gene data show CDR1 as MNHEY and CDR2 as SVGAGI. Trimming pared 6 bases from V and 2 bases from J, leaving 16 bases between. This CDR3 is 15 amino acids long.

V is TRBV9 and J is TRBJ1-4, with D perhaps matching TRBD1 (5 bases). Trimming left V 4 bases short and J 7 bases short, with 17 bases between. The V gene's germline CDR1 is SGDLS and CDR2 YYNGEE. The CDR3 is 15 residues long. CDR3 residues: CASSPSAGEVEKLFF. The CDR3 DNA sequence: TGTGCCAGCAGCCCCTCGGCGGGGGAGGTTGAAAAACTGTTTTTT.

The chain joins TRBV30 to TRBJ2-1; 10 bases agree with TRBD2. This CDR3 has 15 amino acids. Germline V gives CDR1 GTSNPN, CDR2 SVGIG (reference sequence). With V trimmed by 0 bases and J by 9 bases, 8 bases remained unmatched. In DNA, the CDR3 is TGTGCCTGGAGTGTAATTGCTAGCGGGGGTTCTGAGCAGTTCTTC. As protein: CAWSVIASGGSEQFF. Full variable domain (outside the CDR3, taken from reference TRBV30 and TRBJ2-1): SQTIHQWPATLVQPVGSPLSLECTVEGTSNPNLYWYRQAAGRGLQLLFYSVGIGQISSEVPQNLSASRPQDRQFILSSKKLLLSDSGFYLCAWSVIASGGSEQFFGPGTRLTVL.

Here the CDR3 reads CASSSSRGGEREKLFF. CDR3 in DNA: TGTGCCAGCAGCTCGTCTCGTGGGGGGGAGAGGGAAAAACTGTTTTTT. The rearrangement links TRBV7-8 to TRBJ1-4, with D maybe TRBD1 (5 bases). Germline loops: CDR1 SGHVS, CDR2 FQNEAQ. V was cut by 4 bases and J by 8 bases, with 20 bases left in between. The CDR3 covers 16 residues.

J is TRBJ2-6 and V is TRBV28; 9 bases are shared with TRBD1. V gave up 2 bases and J gave up 11 bases; unmatched junction bases: 1. The CDR3 totals 13 residues. Germline CDR1 is MDHEN and CDR2 is SYDVKM. DNA of the CDR3: TGTGCCAGCAGTTTAGACAGGGGGGACGTCCTGACTTTC. As protein: CASSLDRGDVLTF.

This chain uses TRBV9 with TRBJ1-1; weak D call: TRBD1 (6 bases). From germline, CDR1 is SGDLS and CDR2 YYNGEE. V was pared by 3 bases and J by 0 bases, with 9 bases between. The length of the CDR3 is 14 residues. This chain's CDR3 is CASSAQGLNTEAFF. The CDR3 DNA reads as TGTGCCAGCAGCGCTCAGGGGTTGAACACTGAAGCTTTCTTT.

The chain links TRBV4-2 to TRBJ2-7; 7 bases are a match to TRBD2. Germline lookup yields CDR1 LGHNA and CDR2 YNFKEQ. The junction had 6 bases not matched to a gene; V was cut back by 1 base and J by 3 bases. This CDR3 has 15 residues. DNA of the CDR3: TGTGCCAGCAGCCAAGCCAGCGGGACTGGCTACGAGCAGTACTTC. Translated: CASSQASGTGYEQYF.